Listed here are 23 T cell receptor beta chains from one sample, sequenced in a study of identical twins' blood T cells. TCRdb passed the 5' RACE reads through MiXCR, listing each CDR3 protein once. The sample includes 350,000 to 400,000 distinct CDR3 sequences, under 30% of them seen just once. The sequencing input was PBMCs. Source of these receptors: a woman between 18 and 50 years old in good health.

J is TRBJ1-5 and V is TRBV7-2; D is unclear. Deletions cut 1 base from V and 6 bases from J, with 10 bases between. CDR3 length: 14 amino acids. Germline V gene data show CDR1 as SGHTA and CDR2 as FQGNSA. The CDR3 sequence: CASSLERTSQPQHF. The CDR3 bases are TGTGCCAGCAGCTTAGAACGGACCTCTCAGCCCCAGCATTTT.

The chain is built from TRBV20-1 and TRBJ1-5; D is unresolved. Germline V gene lookup returns CDR1 DFQATT and CDR2 SNEGSKA (reference sequence). The V end was cut by 6 bases, the J end by 0 bases, with 12 bases between. This CDR3 is 14 amino acids long. The DNA for the CDR3 is TGCAGTGCACGGCCATGGAGTAGCAATCAGCCCCAGCATTTT. Its protein is CSARPWSSNQPQHF.

The V gene is TRBV3-1, the J gene TRBJ1-5; D ambiguous. V lost 0 bases, J lost 11 bases, and 8 bases lay in between. Per the germline V gene, CDR1 is LGHDT and CDR2 is YNNKEL (reference sequence). The CDR3 has 12 amino acids. This CDR3 is CASSQDTQSQHF. The CDR3, as DNA: TGTGCCAGCAGCCAAGATACGCAGTCCCAGCATTTT.

As for this clonotype: A much larger clone lies a single base off, so this may be a read error. The chain links TRBV10-3 to TRBJ1-5; D is unresolved. The closer fit of TRBJ2-3 to the DNA end suggests the J call may be wrong. This CDR3 region has 13 residues. Germline assignment: CDR1 ENHRY and CDR2 SYGVKD. CDR3 DNA: TGTGCCATCAAGGGCACAGACAATCAGCCCCAGTATTTT. This encodes CAIKGTDNQPQYF.

The gene calls are TRBV12-3 or TRBV12-4 and TRBJ2-1; D remains unclear. Trimming took 4 bases from V and 0 from J, leaving 10 bases between them. CDR3 length equals 15 residues. In DNA, the CDR3 is TGTGCCAGCAGTTCGAAAACAGACTCCTACAATGAGCAGTTCTTC. It is translated as CASSSKTDSYNEQFF.

The CDR3 reads CSVSGTGTGELFF. The CDR3 nucleotides are TGCAGCGTTTCCGGGACAGGCACCGGGGAGCTGTTTTTT. The J gene is TRBJ2-2, the V gene TRBV29-1; 8 bases fit TRBD1. J gave up 4 bases and V 5 bases, and 3 bases lay outside the gene matches. Germline CDR1 and CDR2: SQVTM and ANQGSEA. This CDR3 has 13 residues.

This clonotype was observed many times. J is TRBJ2-7 and V is TRBV7-9; D is undetermined. Germline-derived CDR1 and CDR2 are SEHNR and FQNEAQ (reference sequence). Trimming cost V 0 bases and J 5 bases, with 8 bases left between them. This CDR3 is built from 13 residues. The CDR3 DNA reads as TGTGCCAGCAGCTTAGCCCTTTCCCACGAGCAGTACTTC. It is translated as CASSLALSHEQYF.

V is TRBV3-1 and J is TRBJ2-7, with D unclear. CDR1 LGHDT and CDR2 YNNKEL come from the germline V gene (reference sequence). The CDR3 length is 13 residues. The ends were cut back, 6 bases at V and 1 base at J, with 10 bases in the middle. The CDR3 protein is CASRGSLSYEQYF. CDR3 DNA sequence: TGTGCCAGCAGAGGCTCCCTTTCCTACGAGCAGTACTTC.

Of note for this clonotype: Being one base from a much bigger clone, this may be a read error. The chain links TRBV29-1 to TRBJ1-1; 7 nucleotides match TRBD1. The germline CDR1 and CDR2 sequences are SQVTM and ANQGSEA. The CDR3 has 16 residues. J gave up 8 bases and V 4 bases, and 19 bases lay outside the gene matches. The DNA for the CDR3 is TGCAGCGTTGTAAGGGGGAACAGGGGCTCATTGACGGAAGCTTTCTTT. This encodes CSVVRGNRGSLTEAFF.

This clonotype is deemed medium-sized. The V gene is TRBV20-1, the J gene TRBJ2-2, with D perhaps being TRBD1 or TRBD2 (5 bases each). V was trimmed by 4 bases and J by 5 bases, leaving 17 bases between them. CDR3 length equals 15 residues. CDR1 and CDR2 from the germline V gene are DFQATT and SNEGSKA (reference sequence). DNA for the CDR3: TGCAGTGCTACTTGGGGGAGCGGCCTTACCGGGGAGCTGTTTTTT. Translated, it gives CSATWGSGLTGELFF.

The chain links TRBV20-1 to TRBJ1-5; 12 nucleotides match TRBD1. The CDR3 length is 16 residues. V shed 6 bases, J shed 1 base, and the junction held 7 bases outside the gene matches. Germline V gene sequence: CDR1 DFQATT, CDR2 SNEGSKA (reference sequence). The chain's CDR3 is CSAPGQGALSNQPQHF. Here the CDR3 DNA reads TGCAGTGCGCCGGGACAGGGGGCGCTGAGCAATCAGCCCCAGCATTTT.

The chain recombines TRBV10-1 with TRBJ2-1; 10 positions match TRBD2. Germline V gene lookup returns CDR1 WNHNN and CDR2 SYGVQD (reference sequence). The J segment lost 6 bases and the V segment lost 4 bases, leaving 9 bases of the junction unmatched. This CDR3 has 16 residues. DNA for the CDR3: TGCGCCAGCAGTGTAACCAGCGGGAGGGCCGTCAATGAGCAGTTCTTC. The encoded protein is CASSVTSGRAVNEQFF.

CDR3: CSARGAQDPQHF. The CDR3 region has the DNA TGCAGTGCTAGAGGGGCTCAGGATCCCCAGCATTTT. The J gene is TRBJ1-5, the V gene TRBV20-1; unclear D gene. The V gene lost 1 base and the J gene lost 10 bases, with 11 bases spanning the gap. There are 12 residues in the CDR3. CDR1 is DFQATT, CDR2 SNEGSKA, per germline (reference sequence).

Notes on this clonotype: This may stem from a read error, because a much larger clone lies one nucleotide away. V gene TRBV19 combines with J gene TRBJ2-2; D possibly matches TRBD1 or TRBD2 (5 bases each). The V gene's germline CDR1 is LNHDA and CDR2 SQIVND (reference sequence). The ends were cut back, 8 bases at V and 2 bases at J, with 12 bases in the middle. The CDR3 runs 14 residues. The chain's CDR3 is CASGTSPNTGELFF. CDR3 nucleotide sequence: TGTGCCAGTGGGACCTCACCAAACACCGGGGAGCTGTTTTTT.

Here the CDR3 reads CASSRGRLTTNEKLFF. Written as DNA, the CDR3 is TGTGCCAGCAGTAGGGGACGGCTTACAACTAATGAAAAACTGTTTTTT. J is TRBJ1-4 and V is TRBV6-5; D is perhaps TRBD1 (5 bases). The V and J ends lost 5 bases and 0 bases respectively, with 13 bases between them. Germline V lookup: CDR1 MNHEY, CDR2 SVGAGI. This CDR3 contains 16 residues.

In this sample, this clonotype turned up a few times. The gene calls are TRBV29-1 and TRBJ2-5; D is perhaps TRBD1 or TRBD2 (5 bases each). Germline-derived CDR1 and CDR2 are SQVTM and ANQGSEA. The CDR3 spans 13 residues. V lost 3 bases to trimming and J lost 4 bases, with 12 bases between them. The CDR3 DNA reads TGCAGCGTTGATCGGGGCCGTGCAGAGACCCAGTACTTC. It is translated as CSVDRGRAETQYF.

This clonotype was recorded a few times. This chain connects TRBV9 to TRBJ1-1; the D gene is possibly TRBD1 (5 bases). There are 13 residues in the CDR3. Trimming took 4 bases from V and 3 from J, leaving 10 bases between them. From germline, CDR1 is SGDLS and CDR2 YYNGEE. In DNA form, the CDR3 reads TGTGCCAGCAGCCTCGGGACTTACACTGAAGCTTTCTTT. Residues: CASSLGTYTEAFF.

Only a few counts were recorded for this clonotype. The V call is TRBV14, the J call TRBJ2-7, with TRBD2 matching over 13 bases. The CDR3 has 19 amino acids. The junction had 13 bases not matched to a gene; V was cut back by 4 bases and J by 1 base. Per germline, CDR1 SGHDN and CDR2 FVKESK. The CDR3 DNA follows: TGTGCCAGCAGCCGGAGGGGACTAGCGGGATCTGCGTTTTCCTACGAGCAGTACTTC. Amino acids: CASSRRGLAGSAFSYEQYF.

In this sample, this clonotype turned up many times. V is TRBV5-1 and J is TRBJ1-5; no definite D call. V shed 0 bases and J shed 1 base, with 8 bases lying between them. The germline V gene encodes CDR1 SGHRS and CDR2 YFSETQ. CDR3 length: 15 amino acids. In DNA, the CDR3 is TGCGCCAGCAGCTTGGAGCCGTTAAGCAATCAGCCCCAGCATTTT. Protein sequence: CASSLEPLSNQPQHF.

This clonotype has a count of ten or more. The chain recombines TRBV20-1 with TRBJ1-2; D ambiguous. The V end was cut by 3 bases, the J end by 4 bases, with 9 bases between. The CDR3 is 12 residues long. Per germline, CDR1 DFQATT and CDR2 SNEGSKA (reference sequence). The CDR3 bases are TGCAGTGCTAGGACGGATTCCTATGGCTACACCTTC. Residues: CSARTDSYGYTF.

The sample holds a few counts of this clonotype. The DNA of the CDR3 is TGTGCCAGCAGTCGCGGTGGAATGAACACTGAAGCTTTCTTT. This codes for CASSRGGMNTEAFF. The chain combines TRBV12-3 or TRBV12-4 with TRBJ1-1; no firm D call. Trimming shortened V by 5 bases and J by 0 bases, and 10 bases separated the two germline ends. The CDR3 contains 14 residues.

This clonotype was observed a few times. J is TRBJ1-4 and V is TRBV6-1; tentatively, D is TRBD1 (5 bases). V lost 11 bases and J 5 bases, leaving 12 bases between the germline ends. This CDR3 comprises 12 residues. The germline V gene has CDR1 MNHNS and CDR2 SASEGT. CDR3 DNA sequence: TGTGCCTGTCGGGGCATCAATGAAAAACTGTTTTTT. Translation: CACRGINEKLFF.

The chain combines TRBV27 with TRBJ2-1; TRBD1 aligns across 7 bases. The V and J ends lost 6 bases and 2 bases, in that order; junction bases with no gene match: 4. The germline V gene has CDR1 MNHEY and CDR2 SMNVEV (reference sequence). The CDR3 sequence is 14 residues long. CDR3: CASSRTGAYNEQFF. DNA of the CDR3: TGTGCCAGCAGCCGTACAGGGGCCTACAATGAGCAGTTCTTC.